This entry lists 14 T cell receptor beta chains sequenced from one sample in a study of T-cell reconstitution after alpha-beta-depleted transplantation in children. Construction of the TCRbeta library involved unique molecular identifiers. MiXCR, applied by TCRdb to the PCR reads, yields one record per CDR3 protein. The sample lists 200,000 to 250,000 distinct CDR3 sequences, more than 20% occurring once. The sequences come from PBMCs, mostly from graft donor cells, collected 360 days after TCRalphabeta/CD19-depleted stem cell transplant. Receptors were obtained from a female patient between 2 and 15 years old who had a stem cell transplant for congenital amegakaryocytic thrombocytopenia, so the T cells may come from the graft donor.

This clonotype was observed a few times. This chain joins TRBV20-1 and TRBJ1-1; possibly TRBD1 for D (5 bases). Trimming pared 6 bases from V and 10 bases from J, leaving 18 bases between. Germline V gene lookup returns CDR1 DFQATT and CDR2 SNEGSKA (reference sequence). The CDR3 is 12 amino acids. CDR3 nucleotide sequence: TGCAGTGCCTCCGGGGGAAACAAGGGAGCTTTCTTT. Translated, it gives CSASGGNKGAFF.

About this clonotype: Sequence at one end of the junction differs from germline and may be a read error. CDR3 in DNA: TGTGCCAGCAGACAGGGGGCGAACACCGCGGAGCTGTTTTTT. It encodes CASRQGANTAELFF. The V gene is TRBV6-2 or TRBV6-3, the J gene TRBJ2-2, with 9 bases identical to TRBD1. This CDR3 region has 14 residues. The V gene's germline CDR1 is MNHEY and CDR2 SVGEGT.

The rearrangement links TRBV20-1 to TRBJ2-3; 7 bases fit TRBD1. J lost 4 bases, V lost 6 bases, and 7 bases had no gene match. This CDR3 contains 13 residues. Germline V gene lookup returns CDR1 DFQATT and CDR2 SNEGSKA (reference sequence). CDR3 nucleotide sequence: TGCAGTGCGCCCCACAGGGGCGCAGATACGCAGTATTTT. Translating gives CSAPHRGADTQYF.

In DNA, the CDR3 is TGTGCCAGTAGTATCTGGGCGGGACAGGGAAGTCAGCCCCAGCATTTT. Translation: CASSIWAGQGSQPQHF. V usage is TRBV19 and J usage is TRBJ1-5, with 9 bases fitting TRBD1. CDR3 size: 16 residues. V lost 3 bases to trimming and J lost 6 bases; unmatched junction nucleotides: 9. CDR1 is LNHDA, CDR2 SQIVND, per germline (reference sequence).

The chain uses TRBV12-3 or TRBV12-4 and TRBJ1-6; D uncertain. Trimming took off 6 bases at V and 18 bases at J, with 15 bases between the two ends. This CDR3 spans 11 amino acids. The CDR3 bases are TGTGCCAGCAGAGCCGAGGGCAGTCCCCACTTT. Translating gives CASRAEGSPHF.

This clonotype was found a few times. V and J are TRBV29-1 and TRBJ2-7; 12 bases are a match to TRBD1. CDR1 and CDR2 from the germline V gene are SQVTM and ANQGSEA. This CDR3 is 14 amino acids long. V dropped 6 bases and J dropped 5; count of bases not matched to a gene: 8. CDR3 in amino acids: CSVGTGTGGDEQYF. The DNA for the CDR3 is TGCAGCGTAGGGACCGGGACAGGGGGCGACGAGCAGTACTTC.

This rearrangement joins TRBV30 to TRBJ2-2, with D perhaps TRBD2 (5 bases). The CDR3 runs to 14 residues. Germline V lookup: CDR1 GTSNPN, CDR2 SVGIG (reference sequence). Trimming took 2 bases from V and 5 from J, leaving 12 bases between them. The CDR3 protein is CAWSIRLITGELFF. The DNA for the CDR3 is TGTGCCTGGAGTATTAGACTAATTACCGGGGAGCTGTTTTTT.

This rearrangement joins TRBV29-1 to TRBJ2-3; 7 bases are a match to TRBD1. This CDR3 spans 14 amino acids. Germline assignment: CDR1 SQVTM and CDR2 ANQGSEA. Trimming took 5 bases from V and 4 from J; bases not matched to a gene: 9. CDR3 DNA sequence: TGCAGCGTTCTCCCGACAGGGAACGCAGATACGCAGTATTTT. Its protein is CSVLPTGNADTQYF.

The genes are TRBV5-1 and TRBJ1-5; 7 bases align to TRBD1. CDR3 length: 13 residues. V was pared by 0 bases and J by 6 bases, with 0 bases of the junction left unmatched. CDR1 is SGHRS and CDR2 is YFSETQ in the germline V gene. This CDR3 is CASSLDRGQPQHF. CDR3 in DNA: TGCGCCAGCAGCTTGGACAGGGGTCAGCCCCAGCATTTT.

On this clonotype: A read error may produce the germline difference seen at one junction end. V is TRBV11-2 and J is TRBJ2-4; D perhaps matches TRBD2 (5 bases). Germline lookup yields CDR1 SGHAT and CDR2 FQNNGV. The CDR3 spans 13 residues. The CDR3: CASSLDLGRAGNF. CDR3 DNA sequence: TGTGCCAGCAGCTTAGATCTGGGCCGGGCGGGCAACTTC.

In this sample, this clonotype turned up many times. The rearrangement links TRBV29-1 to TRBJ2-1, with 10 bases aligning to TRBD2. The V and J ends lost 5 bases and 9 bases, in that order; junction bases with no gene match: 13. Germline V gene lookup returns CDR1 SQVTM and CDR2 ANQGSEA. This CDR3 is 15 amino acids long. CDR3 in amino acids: CSVSETSGMVGEQFF. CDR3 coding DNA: TGCAGCGTTTCCGAAACTAGCGGGATGGTTGGTGAGCAGTTCTTC.

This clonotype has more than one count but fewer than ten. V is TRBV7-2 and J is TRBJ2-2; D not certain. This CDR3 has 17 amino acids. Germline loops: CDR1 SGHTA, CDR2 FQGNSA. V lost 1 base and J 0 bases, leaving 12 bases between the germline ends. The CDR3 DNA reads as TGTGCCAGCAGCTTAGTAGCCGGCCTTACGAACACCGGGGAGCTGTTTTTT. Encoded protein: CASSLVAGLTNTGELFF.

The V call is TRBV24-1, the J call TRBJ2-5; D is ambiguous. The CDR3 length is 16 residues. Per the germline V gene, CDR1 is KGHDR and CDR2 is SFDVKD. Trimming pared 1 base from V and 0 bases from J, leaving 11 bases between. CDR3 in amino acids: CATSDFGRTNQETQYF. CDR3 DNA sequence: TGTGCCACCAGTGATTTCGGCAGGACCAACCAAGAGACCCAGTACTTC.

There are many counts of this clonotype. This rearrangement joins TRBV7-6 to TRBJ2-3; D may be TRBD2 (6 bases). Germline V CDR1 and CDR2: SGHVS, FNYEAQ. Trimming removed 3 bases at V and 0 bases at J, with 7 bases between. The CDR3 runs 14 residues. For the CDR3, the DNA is TGTGCCAGCAGCTTGCGGGACAGCACAGATACGCAGTATTTT. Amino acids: CASSLRDSTDTQYF. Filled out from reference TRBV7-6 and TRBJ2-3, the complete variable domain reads GAGVSQSPRYKVTKRGQDVALRCDPISGHVSLYWYRQALGQGPEFLTYFNYEAQQDKSGLPNDRFSAERPEGSISTLTIQRTEQRDSAMYRCASSLRDSTDTQYFGPGTRLTVL.